A selection of T cell receptor beta chains follows, all from one sample in a study of identical twins. TCRdb ran MiXCR on the 5' RACE reads and lists one entry per CDR3 protein. The sample carries just under 650,000 distinct CDR3 sequences, about 7.1% recorded once. The sample was also reused in another study, on yellow fever vaccine responses in identical twins.

The sample taken for sequencing was PBMCs. The receptor set was obtained from a woman younger than 35 in good health. The CDR3 runs from the conserved cysteine through the conserved F or W. The D gene is left open where the match is weak. Clone size is given for some rows only: seen once, a few or many times, or a class if the clone is expanded.

TRBJ1-4,.,TRBV6-1,.,TGTGCCAGCAGTGAAGAAGTCCTGGGAGGGCTGTTTTTT,CASSEEVLGGLFF
TRBJ2-3,TRBD2,TRBV5-1,few,TGCGCCAGCAGCTTGGCCCTAGCGGGGGGCACAGATACGCAGTATTTT,CASSLALAGGTDTQYF
TRBJ2-5,.,TRBV6-5,few,TGTGCCAGCAGTTCCCGACCGGCCATGGCCCAGTACTTC,CASSSRPAMAQYF
TRBJ2-1,TRBD2,TRBV6-2/TRBV6-3,few,TGTGCCAGCAGGGGGACTAGCGGGGGGACATCCTACAATGAGCAGTTCTTC,CASRGTSGGTSYNEQFF
TRBJ2-1,TRBD1,TRBV3-1,few,TGTGCCAGCAACCAGCTCGGGACAGGGGGGTTGGATGAGCAGTTCTTC,CASNQLGTGGLDEQFF
TRBJ2-6,.,TRBV2,many,TGTGCCAGCACTGCGCTTCCCTCTGGGGCCAACGTCCTGACTTTC,CASTALPSGANVLTF
TRBJ1-3,.,TRBV24-1,few,TGTGCCACCAGTGGTGGGACTAACTCTGGAAACACCATATATTTT,CATSGGTNSGNTIYF
TRBJ2-1,TRBD2,TRBV9,.,TGTGCCAGCAGCGTAGACGGCGGGAGGGCCTTTGAGCAGTTCTTC,CASSVDGGRAFEQFF
TRBJ2-1,TRBD1,TRBV2,.,TGTGCCAGCAGTGATGCCAGGACAGGGGCGGGTGGTGAGCAGTTCTTC,CASSDARTGAGGEQFF
TRBJ1-2,.,TRBV2,few,TGTGCCAGCACCGGACGGAAGTATGGCTACACCTTC,CASTGRKYGYTF
TRBJ1-1,.,TRBV12-3/TRBV12-4,many,TGTGCCAGCAGTTTGGGTCTGGGTACTGAAGCTTTCTTT,CASSLGLGTEAFF
TRBJ1-2,.,TRBV2,many,TGTGCCAGCAGGGCAGGGGCTACAAACTATGGCTACACCTTC,CASRAGATNYGYTF
TRBJ2-2,.,TRBV12-3/TRBV12-4,many,TGTGCCAGCACCGCACCGACCGGACCCGGGGAGCTGTTTTTT,CASTAPTGPGELFF
TRBJ2-3,.,TRBV7-9,many,TGTGCCAGCACCCGAGTGGGAGATACGCAGTATTTT,CASTRVGDTQYF
TRBJ1-3,TRBD1,TRBV28,few,TGTGCCAGCAGTTTAGTGACAGGGGCCGGAAACACCATATATTTT,CASSLVTGAGNTIYF
TRBJ2-1,.,TRBV15,.,TGTGCCACCAGCAGAGATTCGGCTCCCTACAATGAGCAGTTCTTC,CATSRDSAPYNEQFF
TRBJ2-1,.,TRBV28,few,TGTGCCAGCAGTTTACCGGGGGCGGGTAAAAATGAGCAGTTCTTC,CASSLPGAGKNEQFF